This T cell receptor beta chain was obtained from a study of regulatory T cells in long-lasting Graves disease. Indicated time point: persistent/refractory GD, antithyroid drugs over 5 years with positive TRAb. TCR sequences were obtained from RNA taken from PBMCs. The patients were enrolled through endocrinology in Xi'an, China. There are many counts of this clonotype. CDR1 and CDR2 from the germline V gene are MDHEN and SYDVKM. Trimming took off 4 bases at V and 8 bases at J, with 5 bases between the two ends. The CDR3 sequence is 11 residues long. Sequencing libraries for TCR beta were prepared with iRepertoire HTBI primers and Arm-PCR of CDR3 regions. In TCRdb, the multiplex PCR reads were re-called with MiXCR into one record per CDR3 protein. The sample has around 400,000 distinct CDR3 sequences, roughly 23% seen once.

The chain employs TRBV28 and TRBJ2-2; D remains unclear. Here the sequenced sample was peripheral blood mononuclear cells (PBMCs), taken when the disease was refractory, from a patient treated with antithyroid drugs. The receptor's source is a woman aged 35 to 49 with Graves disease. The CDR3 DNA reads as TGTGCCAGCAGTTCATTTGGGGAGCTGTTTTTT. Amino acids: CASSSFGELFF.